This T cell receptor (beta chain) was obtained from a study of blood T cell repertoires in COVID-19. Original handling: The authors estimated nucleated cell counts from reference gene primer amplification. Libraries were prepared by immunoSEQ multiplex PCR; TCRdb keeps only in-frame clonotypes and omits some of them. That table is the source of V, J and clone size, and D and trimming were worked out from the DNA. The sample shows roughly 150,000 clones, around 74% of them seen only once. Patients of the Seattle cohort, enrolled during active infection, were followed longitudinally. Per the germline V gene, CDR1 is SNHLY and CDR2 is FYNNEI. V was shortened by 1 base and J by 5 bases, with 9 bases between the two germline ends. The CDR3 runs 14 residues.

The sequencing input was peripheral blood. This TCR came from a woman aged 55-69 years with COVID-19, enrolled during active disease. The chain recombines TRBV2 with TRBJ1-5, with D perhaps matching TRBD1 (5 bases). CDR3 loop: CASSEGRAYQPQHF. CDR3 in DNA: TGTGCCAGCAGTGAAGGCAGGGCGTATCAGCCCCAGCATTTT.